The 11 T cell receptor beta chains below all came from one sample that was sequenced in a study of human T cells and chemical hapten exposure. Time point specified: patch test 2, 6 weeks after DPC sensitization. Treatment denoted: therapeutic diphenylcyclopropenone sensitization with weekly scalp DPC. Whole blood that had not been fractionated was the source of extracted total RNA. Via MiXCR, TCRdb re-called the RACE reads, giving one row per CDR3 protein. The sample yields 35,000 to 50,000 distinct CDR3 sequences, around a tenth seen once. This specimen consisted of whole blood, obtained in connection with sensitization to the hapten diphenylcyclopropenone (DPC). The receptors originated from a woman aged 25 to 45 with alopecia areata. Some clones in this sample may be carry-over from other donors' samples.

This chain's CDR3 is CSAIEGNSNQPQHF. The CDR3 DNA reads as TGCAGTGCTATCGAGGGGAATAGCAATCAGCCCCAGCATTTT. J is TRBJ1-5 and V is TRBV20-1; weak D call: TRBD1 (5 bases). Trimming left V 4 bases short and J 0 bases short, with 10 bases between. Germline values: CDR1 DFQATT, CDR2 SNEGSKA (reference sequence). This CDR3 region has 14 residues.

This clonotype was counted a few times. V usage is TRBV7-8 and J usage is TRBJ2-1, with D perhaps matching TRBD1 (5 bases). V was clipped by 3 bases and J by 7 bases, with 16 bases between them. The CDR3 sequence is 15 residues long. CDR1 and CDR2 from the germline V gene are SGHVS and FQNEAQ. As DNA, the CDR3 is TGTGCCAGCAGCTTTTTGTCAGGGTATGAGAATGAGCAGTTCTTC. Protein product: CASSFLSGYENEQFF.

The chain carries TRBV12-3 or TRBV12-4 and TRBJ2-2; 8 nucleotides agree with TRBD2. The CDR3 length is 16 residues. Trimming took 5 bases from V and 5 from J; bases not matched to a gene: 10. This chain's CDR3 is CASSPTSGGGTGELFF. DNA of the CDR3: TGTGCCAGCAGTCCGACGAGCGGGGGAGGTACCGGGGAGCTGTTTTTT.

This clonotype has at least ten counts. The chain carries TRBV5-1 and TRBJ1-1, with D uncertain. CDR3 length: 15 amino acids. V gave up 0 bases and J gave up 7 bases, with 16 bases separating them. Germline loops: CDR1 SGHRS, CDR2 YFSETQ. CDR3 amino acids: CASSLAWSQQYEAFF. As DNA, the CDR3 is TGCGCCAGCAGCTTGGCCTGGTCACAGCAATATGAAGCTTTCTTT.

This chain joins TRBV7-2 and TRBJ1-1; D perhaps matches TRBD1 (5 bases). Germline V gives CDR1 SGHTA, CDR2 FQGNSA. The CDR3 runs 15 residues. V lost 1 base and J lost 0, with 9 bases in between. CDR3 sequence: CASSLEQGMNTEAFF. The CDR3 DNA reads as TGTGCCAGCAGCTTAGAGCAGGGAATGAACACTGAAGCTTTCTTT. The whole variable domain, filled in from reference TRBV7-2 and TRBJ1-1, reads GAGVSQSPSNKVTEKGKDVELRCDPISGHTALYWYRQSLGQGLEFLIYFQGNSAPDKSGLPSDRFSAERTGGSVSTLTIQRTQQEDSAVYLCASSLEQGMNTEAFFGQGTRLTVV.

This chain connects TRBV7-3 to TRBJ1-1; possible D gene TRBD1, 5 bases. Germline V gene sequence: CDR1 SGHTA, CDR2 FQGTGA. The CDR3 is 16 amino acids. Trimming stripped 3 bases from V and 6 bases from J, with 20 bases between. In DNA, the CDR3 is TGTGCCAGCAGCTTGGCGAACGACGAAGACAGCTCTGAAGCTTTCTTT. This codes for CASSLANDEDSSEAFF.

Comment on this clonotype: Because it lacks the conserved phenylalanine or tryptophan at the end, this CDR3 is likely a read error. The CDR3 sequence is CASSGILAGEADTQYI. The CDR3 DNA sequence: TGTGCCAGCAGCGGCATACTAGCGGGGGAGGCAGATACGCAGTATATT. The chain recombines TRBV5-6 with TRBJ2-3, with 11 bases matching TRBD2. Germline trimming cut 4 bases from V and 4 bases from J; bases unmatched to any gene: 8. The V gene's germline CDR1 is SGHDT and CDR2 YYEEEE. This CDR3 region has 16 residues.

The table lists this clonotype with many counts. Here the CDR3 DNA reads TGTGCCAGCAGTTCGGGACGGGTGTTGTGGATGAACACTGAAGCTTTCTTT. It translates to CASSSGRVLWMNTEAFF. The V and J genes are TRBV6-2 or TRBV6-3 and TRBJ1-1; D possibly corresponds to TRBD1 (5 bases). The CDR3 consists of 17 residues. Trimming stripped 4 bases from V and 0 bases from J, with 18 bases between. The germline CDR1 and CDR2 sequences are MNHEY and SVGEGT.

This clonotype was counted between two and nine times. The V and J genes are TRBV5-5 and TRBJ2-7; D not resolved. Germline values: CDR1 SGHKS, CDR2 YYEKEE (reference sequence). V was clipped by 5 bases and J by 0 bases, with 12 bases between them. The CDR3 runs 14 residues. CDR3: CASSFGGFSYEQYF. The CDR3 DNA follows: TGTGCCAGCAGTTTCGGTGGATTCTCCTACGAGCAGTACTTC.

This clonotype appeared a few times. The gene calls are TRBV11-2 and TRBJ2-3; D might be TRBD2 (7 bases). The CDR3 consists of 17 residues. Germline-derived CDR1 and CDR2 are SGHAT and FQNNGV. Trimming removed 0 bases from V and 4 bases from J, with 17 bases in between. The CDR3 region is CASSLDLRGAGPDTQYF. In DNA, the CDR3 is TGTGCCAGCAGCTTAGATTTACGGGGGGCCGGCCCAGATACGCAGTATTTT.

This clonotype was seen ten or more times. This chain links TRBV29-1 with TRBJ1-1; D unresolved. The CDR3 sequence is 13 residues long. V was shortened by 7 bases and J by 1 base, with 13 bases between the two germline ends. Germline V gene lookup returns CDR1 SQVTM and CDR2 ANQGSEA. The CDR3 nucleotides are TGCAGCGCGAACGTCGGCGGGAACACTGAAGCTTTCTTT. Translating gives CSANVGGNTEAFF. Full variable domain (rest looked up from reference TRBV29-1 and TRBJ1-1): SAVISQKPSRDICQRGTSLTIQCQVDSQVTMMFWYRQQPGQSLTLIATANQGSEATYESGFVIDKFPISRPNLTFSTLTVSNMSPEDSSIYLCSANVGGNTEAFFGQGTRLTVV.